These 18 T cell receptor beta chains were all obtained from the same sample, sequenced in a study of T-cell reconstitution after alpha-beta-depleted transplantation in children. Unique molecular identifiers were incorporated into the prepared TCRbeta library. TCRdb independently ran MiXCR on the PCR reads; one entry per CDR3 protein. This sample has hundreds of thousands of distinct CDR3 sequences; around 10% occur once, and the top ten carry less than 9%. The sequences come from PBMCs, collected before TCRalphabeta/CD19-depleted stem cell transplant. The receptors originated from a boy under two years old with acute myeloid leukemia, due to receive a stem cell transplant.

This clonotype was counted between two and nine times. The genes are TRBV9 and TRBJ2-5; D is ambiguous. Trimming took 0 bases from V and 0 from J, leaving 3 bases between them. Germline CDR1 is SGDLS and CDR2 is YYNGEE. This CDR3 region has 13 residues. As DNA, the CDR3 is TGTGCCAGCAGCGTAGGACACCAAGAGACCCAGTACTTC. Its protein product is CASSVGHQETQYF.

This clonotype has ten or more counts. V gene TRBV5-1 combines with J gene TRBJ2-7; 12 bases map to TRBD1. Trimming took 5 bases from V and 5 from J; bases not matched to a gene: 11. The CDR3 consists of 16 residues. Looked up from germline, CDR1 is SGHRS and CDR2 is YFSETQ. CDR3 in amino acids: CASSNRPGQGANEQYF. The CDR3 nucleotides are TGCGCCAGCAGTAACAGACCGGGACAGGGGGCAAACGAGCAGTACTTC.

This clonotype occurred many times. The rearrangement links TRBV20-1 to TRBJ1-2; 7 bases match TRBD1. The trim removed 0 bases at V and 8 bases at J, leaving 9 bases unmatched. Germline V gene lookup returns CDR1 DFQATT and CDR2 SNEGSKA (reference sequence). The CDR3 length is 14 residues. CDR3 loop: CSARDPRQGLGYTF. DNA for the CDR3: TGCAGTGCTAGAGATCCCCGACAGGGCCTAGGCTACACCTTC.

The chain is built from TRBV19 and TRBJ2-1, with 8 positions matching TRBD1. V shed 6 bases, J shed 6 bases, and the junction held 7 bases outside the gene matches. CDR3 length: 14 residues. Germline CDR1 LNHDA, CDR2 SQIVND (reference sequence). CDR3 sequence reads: CASSPGTGVNEQFF. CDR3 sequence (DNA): TGTGCCAGTAGCCCCGGGACAGGAGTCAATGAGCAGTTCTTC.

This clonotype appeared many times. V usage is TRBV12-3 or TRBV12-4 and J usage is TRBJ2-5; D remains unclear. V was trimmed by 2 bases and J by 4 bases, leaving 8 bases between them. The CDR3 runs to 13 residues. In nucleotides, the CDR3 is TGTGCCAGCAGTTTATTTGGCCGAGAGACCCAGTACTTC. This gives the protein CASSLFGRETQYF.

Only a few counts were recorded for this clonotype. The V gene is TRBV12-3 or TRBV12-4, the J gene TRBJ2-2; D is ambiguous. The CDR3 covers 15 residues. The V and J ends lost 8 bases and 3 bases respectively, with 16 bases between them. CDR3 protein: CASSHPLMDTGELFF. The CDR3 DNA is TGTGCCAGCTCCCACCCCCTGATGGACACCGGGGAGCTGTTTTTT.

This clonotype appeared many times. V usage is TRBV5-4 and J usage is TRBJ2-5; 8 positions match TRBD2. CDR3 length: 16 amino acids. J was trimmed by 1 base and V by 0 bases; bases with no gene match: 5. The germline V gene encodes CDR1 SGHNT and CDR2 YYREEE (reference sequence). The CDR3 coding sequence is TGTGCCAGCAGCTTGGGAATAGCGGGACTCCAAGAGACCCAGTACTTC. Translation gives CASSLGIAGLQETQYF.

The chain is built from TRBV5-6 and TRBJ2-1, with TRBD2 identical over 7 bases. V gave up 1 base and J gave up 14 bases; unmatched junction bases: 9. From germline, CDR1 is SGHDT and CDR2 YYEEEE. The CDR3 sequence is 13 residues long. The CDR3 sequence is CASSLWQAGFKFF. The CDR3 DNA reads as TGTGCCAGCAGCTTGTGGCAAGCGGGGTTTAAGTTCTTC.

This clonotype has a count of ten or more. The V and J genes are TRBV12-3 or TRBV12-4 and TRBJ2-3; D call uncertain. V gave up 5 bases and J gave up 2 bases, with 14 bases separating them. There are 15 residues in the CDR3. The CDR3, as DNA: TGTGCCAGCAGTGTCTCGAACCTACCCACAGATACGCAGTATTTT. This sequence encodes CASSVSNLPTDTQYF.

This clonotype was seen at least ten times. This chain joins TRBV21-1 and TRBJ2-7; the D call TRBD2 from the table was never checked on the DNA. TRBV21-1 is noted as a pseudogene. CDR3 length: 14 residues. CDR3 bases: TGTGCCAGCAGCAATTGGGACATCGGGAAGGAGCAGTACTTC. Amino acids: CASSNWDIGKEQYF.

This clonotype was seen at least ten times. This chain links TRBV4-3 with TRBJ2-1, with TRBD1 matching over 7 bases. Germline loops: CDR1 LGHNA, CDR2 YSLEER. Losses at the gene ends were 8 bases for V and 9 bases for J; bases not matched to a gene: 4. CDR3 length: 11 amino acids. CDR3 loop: CASRQGFEQFF. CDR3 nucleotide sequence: TGCGCCAGCCGACAGGGTTTTGAGCAGTTCTTC.

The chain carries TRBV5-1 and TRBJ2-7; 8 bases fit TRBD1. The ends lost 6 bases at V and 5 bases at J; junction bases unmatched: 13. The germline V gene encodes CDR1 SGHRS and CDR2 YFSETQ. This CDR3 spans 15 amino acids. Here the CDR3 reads CASIKSPTGADEQYF. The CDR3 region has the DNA TGCGCCAGCATCAAAAGCCCGACAGGGGCGGACGAGCAGTACTTC.

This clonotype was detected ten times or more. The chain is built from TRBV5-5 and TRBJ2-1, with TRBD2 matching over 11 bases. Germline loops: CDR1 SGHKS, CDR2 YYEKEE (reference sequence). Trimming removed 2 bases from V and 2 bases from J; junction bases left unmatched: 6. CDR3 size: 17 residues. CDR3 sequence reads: CASSFPGTSGTYNEQFF. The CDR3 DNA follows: TGTGCCAGCAGCTTCCCTGGGACTAGCGGAACCTACAATGAGCAGTTCTTC. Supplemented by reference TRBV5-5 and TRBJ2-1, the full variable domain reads DAGVTQSPTHLIKTRGQQVTLRCSPISGHKSVSWYQQVLGQGPQFIFQYYEKEERGRGNFPDRFSARQFPNYSSELNVNALLLGDSALYLCASSFPGTSGTYNEQFFGPGTRLTVL.

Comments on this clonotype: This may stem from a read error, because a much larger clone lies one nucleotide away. The CDR3 is CASYRGNTEDFF. The CDR3 DNA reads TGTGCCAGCTATCGGGGGAACACTGAAGATTTCTTT. The chain combines TRBV6-5 with TRBJ1-1; D might be TRBD1 (5 bases). In germline, CDR1 is MNHEY, CDR2 SVGAGI. The CDR3 extends over 12 amino acids.

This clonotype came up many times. The CDR3 region is CSARFPGPSIGYTF. CDR3 nucleotide sequence: TGCAGTGCTAGGTTCCCGGGCCCTTCGATCGGCTACACCTTC. V usage is TRBV20-1 and J usage is TRBJ1-2; no definite D call. The germline V gene encodes CDR1 DFQATT and CDR2 SNEGSKA (reference sequence). The CDR3 sequence is 14 residues long. Trimming stripped 3 bases from V and 8 bases from J, with 19 bases between.

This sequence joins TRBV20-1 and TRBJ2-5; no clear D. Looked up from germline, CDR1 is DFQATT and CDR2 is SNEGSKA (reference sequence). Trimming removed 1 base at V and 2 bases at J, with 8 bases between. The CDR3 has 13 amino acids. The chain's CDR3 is CSARVSRQETQYF. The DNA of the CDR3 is TGCAGTGCTAGAGTTTCGCGGCAAGAGACCCAGTACTTC.

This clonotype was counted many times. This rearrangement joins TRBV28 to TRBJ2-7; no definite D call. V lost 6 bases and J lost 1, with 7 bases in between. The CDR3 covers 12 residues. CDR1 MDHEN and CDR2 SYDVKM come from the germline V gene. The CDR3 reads CASSLLSYEQYF. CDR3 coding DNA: TGTGCCAGCAGCCTCCTTTCCTACGAGCAGTACTTC.

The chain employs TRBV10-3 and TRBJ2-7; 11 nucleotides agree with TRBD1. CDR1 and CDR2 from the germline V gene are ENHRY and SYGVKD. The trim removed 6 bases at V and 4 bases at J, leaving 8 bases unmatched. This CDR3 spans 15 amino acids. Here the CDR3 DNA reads TGTGCCATCAGGGATCCGGGACAGGGGGGGTACGAGCAGTACTTC. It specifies CAIRDPGQGGYEQYF.